The sequence of this TCR beta chain was determined in a study of regulatory T cells in long-lasting Graves disease. Time point reported: persistent/refractory GD, antithyroid drugs over 5 years with positive TRAb. The TCR library was made from RNA that had been extracted from PBMCs in TRIzol. This clonotype was counted only a few times. This could be a read error, since a much larger clone is one nucleotide away. Germline CDR1 is MDHEN and CDR2 is SYDVKM. Trimming left V 6 bases short and J 2 bases short, with 25 bases between. CDR3 size: 18 residues. Library construction for TCR beta used iRepertoire HTBI primers and Arm-PCR of CDR3 regions. TCRdb redid the calling of the multiplex PCR reads with MiXCR, one entry per CDR3 protein. Of roughly 300,000 distinct CDR3 sequences in the sample, around 19% were seen once.

The V call is TRBV28, the J call TRBJ1-2; TRBD1 is a possible D gene (5 bases). The sample was peripheral blood mononuclear cells (PBMCs), taken when the disease was refractory, from a patient treated with antithyroid drugs. The source is a female donor with Graves disease. The CDR3 DNA reads as TGTGCCAGCAGCTTAAGGTCAGGGTTGTATGATACAAACTATGGCTACACCTTC. Amino acids: CASSLRSGLYDTNYGYTF.